This T cell receptor beta chain was obtained from a study of blood T cell repertoires in COVID-19 (TCRdb year 2020). The study in broad terms: Samples from collaborators originated in the United States, Italy and Spain and spanned both the acute and convalescent phases of COVID-19. Sample metadata almost always included a de-identified subject ID, COVID-19 status, age in years and sex. The material from the prospective study consisted of cDNA or gDNA derived from T cells, B-cell-depleted T cells, or PBMCs. The repertoires were made available in a free public database intended to serve as a resource for research on the immune response to SARS-CoV-2. The dataset comprised deeply sampled blood TCRbeta repertoires from subjects exposed to, actively infected with, or recovered from COVID-19. Samples were obtained from the ongoing ImmuneRACE study (first 160 participants) and from 1,254 subjects provided by 6 global collaborators. Where HLA class I and class II types were available, the types were taken from metadata supplied by the sample provider, not from assay-based typing.

As concerns this clone: Its binding antigen is unknown. Base qualities were left out, and no much larger clone turns up one base away.

TCRbeta CDR3 regions were amplified from genomic DNA using the immunoSEQ Assay, a bias-controlled multiplex PCR. The study's processing was this. The number of nucleated cells in each sample was estimated from the amplification of reference gene primers within the assay. To quantify the absolute abundance of each unique TCRbeta CDR3 rearrangement, sequence reads were collapsed and filtered. For each sample, productive Simpson clonality was calculated by taking the square root of Simpson's diversity index across productive rearrangements. TCRdb provides this immuneACCESS table in a form limited to in-frame rearrangements. Some clones are lacking; in checked studies, under half of them reflect an unresolved V gene, and why the rest are absent is not known. V, J and clone size reflect that table, while D and trimming were determined from the DNA. The sample table contains about 200,000 clones; only one count was recorded for roughly 75% of them. Clones ranked in the top ten supply around 6% of the sample.

Collaborating institutions collected whole blood in K2EDTA tubes following their own protocols. For TCRbeta analysis, collaborators shipped samples as frozen whole blood, isolated PBMCs, or DNA extracted from either of those sample types. Beyond this particular receptor, the publication reports: How much clinical and demographic metadata was included differed by source and by participant, and the metadata was provided uncurated.

The V and J ends are trimmed by 1 base and 6 bases, leaving 10 bases between them. Taken from cysteine to phenylalanine, the CDR3 has 14 residues. The sequence is cut down to CDR3 DNA, 42 bases in frame from base 1. From a lookup of the germline V gene, CDR1 and CDR2 are SGHTA and FQGNSA. Rearrangement joined TRBV7-2 to TRBJ2-1; D gene: possibly TRBD2, on 6 matching bases. The source is a woman in her 70s with acute or convalescent COVID-19. Material for sequencing was peripheral blood. The CDR3 protein is CASSLGGGTNEQFF. Read as DNA, the sequence is TGTGCCAGCAGCTTAGGCGGAGGGACCAATGAGCAGTTCTTC.